These 16 T cell receptor beta chains came from one sample sequenced in a study of CD8+CD57+ T cells in acquired aplastic anemia. Genomic DNA was employed as the template in profiling TCR beta VDJ and CDR3. TCRdb fed the reads into MiXCR, producing one record per CDR3 protein. The repertoire holds some 190,000 distinct CDR3 sequences, with approximately 46% as singletons. What was sequenced was sorted CD4+, CD8+, or CD8+CD57+ T cells (not recorded which) from PBMCs. These receptors came from a human donor in good health.

This clonotype was recorded many times. The V call is TRBV4-3, the J call TRBJ1-1; no reliable D call. This CDR3 is built from 15 residues. CDR1 and CDR2 (germline): LGHNA, YSLEER. Deletions cut 1 base from V and 1 base from J, with 10 bases between. The CDR3 DNA reads as TGCGCCAGCAGCCAAGCTTTCGACGGGAACACTGAAGCTTTCTTT. Translated: CASSQAFDGNTEAFF.

Ten or more counts support this clonotype. The J gene is TRBJ1-2, the V gene TRBV7-9; the match to TRBD1 covers 9 bases. Germline CDR1 is SEHNR and CDR2 is FQNEAQ (reference sequence). The CDR3 length is 15 residues. The ends lost 5 bases at V and 4 bases at J; junction bases unmatched: 8. In DNA, the CDR3 is TGTGCCAGCAGCCCTAGGACAGGGGTCGGCTATGGCTACACCTTC. Amino acids: CASSPRTGVGYGYTF.

This clonotype came up many times. The chain carries TRBV19 and TRBJ2-3, with D perhaps matching TRBD2 (5 bases). V dropped 10 bases and J dropped 5 bases, with 7 bases sitting between them. CDR1 is LNHDA, CDR2 SQIVND, per germline (reference sequence). The CDR3 is made up of 10 amino acids. The CDR3 region is CATRGDTQYF. CDR3 nucleotides: TGTGCCACCCGGGGAGATACGCAGTATTTT.

For this clonotype: Just one base apart from a much larger clone, this may be a read error. The V call is TRBV6-5, the J call TRBJ2-3; the match to TRBD2 covers 8 bases. The CDR3 has 14 residues. Trimming cost V 3 bases and J 8 bases; bases outside gene matches: 7. Germline V gene data show CDR1 as MNHEY and CDR2 as SVGAGI. The CDR3 loop reads CASSYGGRSSTQYF. The CDR3 DNA sequence: TGTGCCAGCAGTTATGGCGGGAGGTCCTCTACGCAGTATTTT.

This chain uses TRBV7-2 with TRBJ2-3; D remains ambiguous. Trimming removed 5 bases from V and 2 bases from J, with 8 bases in between. CDR1 and CDR2 (germline): SGHTA, FQGNSA. The CDR3 loop spans 13 amino acids. The CDR3 DNA follows: TGTGCCAGCAGCCCCTCAGACACAGATACGCAGTATTTT. It is translated as CASSPSDTDTQYF.

This clonotype has only a few counts. This chain connects TRBV24-1 to TRBJ2-3, with a possible D match to TRBD1 (6 bases). The V gene's germline CDR1 is KGHDR and CDR2 SFDVKD. Trimming removed 2 bases from V and 0 bases from J, with 11 bases in between. CDR3 length: 16 amino acids. This chain's CDR3 is CATSDSPGVSTDTQYF. The CDR3 DNA reads as TGTGCCACCAGTGATTCTCCAGGGGTTAGCACAGATACGCAGTATTTT.

V gene TRBV10-3 combines with J gene TRBJ2-7; TRBD2 aligns across 7 bases. Germline CDR1 ENHRY, CDR2 SYGVKD. Trimming at V came to 4 bases and at J to 3 bases, leaving 12 bases not matched to a gene. This CDR3 region has 16 residues. The CDR3: CAISVGGSSGFYEQYF. The CDR3 nucleotides are TGTGCCATCAGTGTCGGCGGGAGCTCCGGTTTCTACGAGCAGTACTTC.

The chain carries TRBV27 and TRBJ2-1; 13 bases map to TRBD2. CDR3 length equals 15 residues. The V gene's germline CDR1 is MNHEY and CDR2 SMNVEV (reference sequence). The junction had 1 base not matched to a gene; V was cut back by 5 bases and J by 3 bases. The CDR3: CASSRLAGGYNEQFF. The DNA of the CDR3 is TGTGCCAGCAGTAGACTAGCGGGGGGCTACAATGAGCAGTTCTTC.

There are a few counts of this clonotype. Here the CDR3 DNA reads TGTGCCAGCAGGGAATTGGGACTAGCGACCTACAATGAGCAGTTCTTC. This sequence encodes CASRELGLATYNEQFF. This sequence joins TRBV2 and TRBJ2-1; 10 nucleotides match TRBD2. This CDR3 spans 16 amino acids. The V and J ends lost 6 bases and 2 bases, in that order; junction bases with no gene match: 7. The germline gives CDR1 SNHLY, CDR2 FYNNEI.

Comments on this clonotype: A read error is likely, as this CDR3 ends without the conserved phenylalanine or tryptophan. The rearrangement links TRBV7-2 to TRBJ2-7; 9 bases agree with TRBD2. The CDR3 spans 16 residues. Germline V CDR1 and CDR2: SGHTA, FQGNSA. This chain's CDR3 is CASSLAALAGPYEQYL. CDR3 bases: TGTGCCAGTAGCTTAGCGGCGCTAGCGGGACCCTACGAGCAGTACCTC.

The gene calls are TRBV2 and TRBJ2-3; 11 positions match TRBD2. The CDR3 contains 15 residues. J lost 5 bases, V lost 6 bases, and 7 bases had no gene match. Per the germline V gene, CDR1 is SNHLY and CDR2 is FYNNEI. The CDR3 DNA is TGTGCCAGCAGGAAGACTAGCGGGAATGTAGATACGCAGTATTTT. It encodes CASRKTSGNVDTQYF.

The chain joins TRBV4-1 to TRBJ2-1; possible D gene TRBD2, 6 bases. The germline CDR1 and CDR2 sequences are MGHRA and YSYEKL. This CDR3 has 13 residues. V gave up 4 bases and J gave up 12 bases, with 16 bases separating them. CDR3 amino acids: CASSPMNRRGQFF. In DNA form, the CDR3 reads TGCGCCAGCAGCCCCATGAACCGGCGGGGGCAGTTCTTC.

The J gene is TRBJ1-2, the V gene TRBV24-1; TRBD1 is a possible D gene (5 bases). CDR1 is KGHDR, CDR2 SFDVKD, per germline. The CDR3 loop spans 13 amino acids. Trimming stripped 7 bases from V and 8 bases from J, with 16 bases between. The CDR3 DNA is TGTGCCACCAGCCATTCCGGGGCGGAAGGCTACACCTTC. Encoded protein: CATSHSGAEGYTF.

There are a few counts of this clonotype. V gene TRBV24-1 combines with J gene TRBJ2-5; 7 nucleotides line up with TRBD1. Unmatched junction bases numbered 10, after V lost 8 bases and J lost 5 bases. CDR1 is KGHDR, CDR2 SFDVKD, per germline. The CDR3 has 14 residues. The CDR3, as DNA: TGTGCCACCACCGATGACAGGGCAGGGGAGACCCAGTACTTC. This encodes CATTDDRAGETQYF.

A few counts support this clonotype. No conserved phenylalanine or tryptophan ends this CDR3, so it is likely a read error. The limits of the CDR3 on the DNA are not certain, so only TCRdb's listed CDR3 is given. The chain has TRBV12-3 or TRBV12-4 and TRBJ1-1. With termini counted, the CDR3 has 8 amino acids. This CDR3 reads CASSLASL.

This clonotype was counted at least ten times. The J gene is TRBJ1-1, the V gene TRBV7-3; D may be TRBD1 (5 bases). V dropped 3 bases and J dropped 6 bases, with 14 bases sitting between them. The CDR3 spans 14 residues. Germline-derived CDR1 and CDR2 are SGHTA and FQGTGA. CDR3 amino acids: CASSLGPPLAEAFF. As DNA, the CDR3 is TGTGCCAGCAGCTTGGGACCGCCCTTGGCTGAAGCTTTCTTT.